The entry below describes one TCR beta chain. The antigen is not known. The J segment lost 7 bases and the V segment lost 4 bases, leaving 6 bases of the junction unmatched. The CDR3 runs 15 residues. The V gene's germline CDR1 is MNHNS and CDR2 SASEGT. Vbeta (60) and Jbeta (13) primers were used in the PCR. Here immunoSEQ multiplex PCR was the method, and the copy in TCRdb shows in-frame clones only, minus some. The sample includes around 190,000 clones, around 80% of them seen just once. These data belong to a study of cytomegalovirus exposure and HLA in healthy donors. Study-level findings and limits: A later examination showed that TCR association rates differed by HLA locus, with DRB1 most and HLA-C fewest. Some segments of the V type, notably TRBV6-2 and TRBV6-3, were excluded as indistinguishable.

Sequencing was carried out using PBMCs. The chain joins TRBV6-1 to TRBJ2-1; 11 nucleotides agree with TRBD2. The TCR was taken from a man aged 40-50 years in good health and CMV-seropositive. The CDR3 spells CASSVTSGSSNEQFF. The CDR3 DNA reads TGTGCCAGCAGTGTTACTAGCGGGAGTTCTAATGAGCAGTTCTTC.